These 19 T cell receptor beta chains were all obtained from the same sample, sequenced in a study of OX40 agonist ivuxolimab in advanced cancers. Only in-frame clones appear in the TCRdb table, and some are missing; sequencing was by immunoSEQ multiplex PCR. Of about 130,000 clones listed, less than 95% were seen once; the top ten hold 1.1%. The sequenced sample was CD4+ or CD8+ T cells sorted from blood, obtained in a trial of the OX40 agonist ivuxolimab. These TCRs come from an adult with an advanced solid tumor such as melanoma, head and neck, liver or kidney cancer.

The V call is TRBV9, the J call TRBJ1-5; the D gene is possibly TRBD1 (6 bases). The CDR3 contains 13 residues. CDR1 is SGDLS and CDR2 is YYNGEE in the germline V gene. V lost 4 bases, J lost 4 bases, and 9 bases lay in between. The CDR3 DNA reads TGTGCCAGCAGCATCGGACAGAATCAGCCCCAGCATTTT. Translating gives CASSIGQNQPQHF.

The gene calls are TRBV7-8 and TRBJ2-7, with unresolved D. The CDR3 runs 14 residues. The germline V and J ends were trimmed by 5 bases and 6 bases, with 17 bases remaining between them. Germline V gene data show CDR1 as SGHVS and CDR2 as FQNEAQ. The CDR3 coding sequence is TGTGCCAGCAGCCCAGTGGCACGGACCGCCGAGCAGTACTTC. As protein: CASSPVARTAEQYF.

The CDR3 is CASSLAVGVGNEQFF. The DNA for the CDR3 is TGTGCCAGCAGCTTGGCGGTGGGGGTTGGAAATGAGCAGTTCTTC. The J gene is TRBJ2-1, the V gene TRBV5-4; TRBD1 or TRBD2 may be the D gene (5 bases each). Germline V lookup: CDR1 SGHNT, CDR2 YYREEE (reference sequence). The germline V and J ends were trimmed by 0 bases and 7 bases, with 14 bases remaining between them. CDR3 length: 15 amino acids.

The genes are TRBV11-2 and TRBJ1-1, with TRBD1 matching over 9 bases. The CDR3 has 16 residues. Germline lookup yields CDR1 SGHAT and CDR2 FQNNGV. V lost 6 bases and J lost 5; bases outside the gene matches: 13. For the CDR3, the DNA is TGTGCCAGCAGTCGTCCCCACAGGGGGCAATGGACTGAAGCTTTCTTT. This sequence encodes CASSRPHRGQWTEAFF.

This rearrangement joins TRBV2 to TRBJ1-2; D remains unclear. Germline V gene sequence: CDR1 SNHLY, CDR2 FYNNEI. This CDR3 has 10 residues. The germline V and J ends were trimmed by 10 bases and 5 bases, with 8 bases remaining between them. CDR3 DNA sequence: TGTGCCACGGTGGGGTATGGCTACACCTTC. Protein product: CATVGYGYTF.

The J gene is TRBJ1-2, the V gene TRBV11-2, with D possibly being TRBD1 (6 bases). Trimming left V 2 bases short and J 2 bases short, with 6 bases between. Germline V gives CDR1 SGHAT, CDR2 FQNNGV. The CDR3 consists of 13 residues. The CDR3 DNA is TGTGCCAGCAGCTTACAGGGGAACTATGGCTACACCTTC. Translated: CASSLQGNYGYTF.

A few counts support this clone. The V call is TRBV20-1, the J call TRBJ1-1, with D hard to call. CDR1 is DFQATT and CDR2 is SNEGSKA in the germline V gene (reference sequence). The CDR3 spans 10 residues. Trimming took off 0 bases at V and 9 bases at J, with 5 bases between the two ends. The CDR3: CSAREGQAFF. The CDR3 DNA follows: TGCAGTGCTAGAGAGGGCCAAGCTTTCTTT.

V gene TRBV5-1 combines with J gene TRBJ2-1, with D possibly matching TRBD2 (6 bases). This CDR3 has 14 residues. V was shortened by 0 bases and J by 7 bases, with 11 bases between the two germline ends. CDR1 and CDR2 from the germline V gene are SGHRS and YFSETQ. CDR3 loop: CASSLEAGKNEQFF. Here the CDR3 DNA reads TGCGCCAGCAGCTTGGAGGCGGGGAAGAATGAGCAGTTCTTC.

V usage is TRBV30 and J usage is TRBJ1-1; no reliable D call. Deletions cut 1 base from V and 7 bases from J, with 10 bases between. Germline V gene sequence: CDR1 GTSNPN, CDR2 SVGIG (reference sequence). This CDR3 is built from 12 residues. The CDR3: CAWSEGFGEAFF. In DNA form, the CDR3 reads TGTGCCTGGAGTGAAGGTTTTGGTGAAGCTTTCTTT.

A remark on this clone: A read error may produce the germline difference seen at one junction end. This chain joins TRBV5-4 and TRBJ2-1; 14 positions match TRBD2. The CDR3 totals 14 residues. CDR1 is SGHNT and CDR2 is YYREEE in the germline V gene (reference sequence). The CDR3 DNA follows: TGTGCCAGCAGCTTTGGGACTAGCGGGAGCTCAGAGATCTTC. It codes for CASSFGTSGSSEIF.

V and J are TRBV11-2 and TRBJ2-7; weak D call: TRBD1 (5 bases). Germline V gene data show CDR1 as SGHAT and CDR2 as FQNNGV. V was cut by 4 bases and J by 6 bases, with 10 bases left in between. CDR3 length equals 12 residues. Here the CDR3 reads CASSSPGREQYF. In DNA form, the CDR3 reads TGTGCCAGCAGCTCCCCAGGGCGCGAGCAGTACTTC.

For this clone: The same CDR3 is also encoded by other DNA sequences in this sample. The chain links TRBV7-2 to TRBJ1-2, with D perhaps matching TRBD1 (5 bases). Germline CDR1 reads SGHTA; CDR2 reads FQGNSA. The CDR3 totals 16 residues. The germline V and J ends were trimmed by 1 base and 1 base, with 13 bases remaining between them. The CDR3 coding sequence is TGTGCCAGCAGCTTAGAGGTCAGGGCGGTTAACTATGGCTACACCTTC. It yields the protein CASSLEVRAVNYGYTF.

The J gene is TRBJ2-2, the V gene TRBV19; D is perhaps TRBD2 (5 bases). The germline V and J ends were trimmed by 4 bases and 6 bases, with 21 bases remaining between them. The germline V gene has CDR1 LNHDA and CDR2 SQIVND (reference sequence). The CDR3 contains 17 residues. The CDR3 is CASSTYRGKRVAGELFF. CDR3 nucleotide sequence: TGTGCCAGTAGTACTTATAGAGGGAAGAGGGTAGCCGGGGAGCTGTTTTTT. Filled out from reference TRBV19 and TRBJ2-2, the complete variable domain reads DGGITQSPKYLFRKEGQNVTLSCEQNLNHDAMYWYRQDPGQGLRLIYYSQIVNDFQKGDIAEGYSVSREKKESFPLTVTSAQKNPTAFYLCASSTYRGKRVAGELFFGEGSRLTVL.

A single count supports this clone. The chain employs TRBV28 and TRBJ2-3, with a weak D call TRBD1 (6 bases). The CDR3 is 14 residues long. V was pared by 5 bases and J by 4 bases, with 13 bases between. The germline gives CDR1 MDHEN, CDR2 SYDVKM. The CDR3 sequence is CASSLQGLPDTQYF. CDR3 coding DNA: TGTGCCAGCAGTCTACAGGGTCTTCCAGATACGCAGTATTTT.

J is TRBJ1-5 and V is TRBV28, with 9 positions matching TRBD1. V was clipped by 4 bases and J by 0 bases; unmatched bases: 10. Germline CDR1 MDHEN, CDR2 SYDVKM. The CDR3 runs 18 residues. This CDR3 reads CASSSGQGLLYSNQPQHF. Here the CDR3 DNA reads TGTGCCAGCAGTTCGGGACAGGGACTCCTCTATAGCAATCAGCCCCAGCATTTT.

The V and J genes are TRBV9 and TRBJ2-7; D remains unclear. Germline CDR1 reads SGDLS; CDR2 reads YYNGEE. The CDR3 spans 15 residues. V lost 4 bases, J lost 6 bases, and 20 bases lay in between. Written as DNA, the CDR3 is TGTGCCAGCAGCATACTCGGGTCGGGCAGCACCGAGCAGTACTTC. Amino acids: CASSILGSGSTEQYF.

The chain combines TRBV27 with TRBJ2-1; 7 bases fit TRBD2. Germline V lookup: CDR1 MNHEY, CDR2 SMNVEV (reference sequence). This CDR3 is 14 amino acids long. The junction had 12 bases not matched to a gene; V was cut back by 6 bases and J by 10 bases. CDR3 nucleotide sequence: TGTGCCAGCAGCCCGGGACTAAGGGGAAAAGAGCAGTTCTTC. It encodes CASSPGLRGKEQFF.

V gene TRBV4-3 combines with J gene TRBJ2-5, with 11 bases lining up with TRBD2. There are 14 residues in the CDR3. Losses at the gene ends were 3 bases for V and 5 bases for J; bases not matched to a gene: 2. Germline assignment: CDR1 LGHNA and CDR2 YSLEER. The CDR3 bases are TGCGCCAGCAGCCACTCTAGCGGGAGGGAGACCCAGTACTTC. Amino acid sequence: CASSHSSGRETQYF.

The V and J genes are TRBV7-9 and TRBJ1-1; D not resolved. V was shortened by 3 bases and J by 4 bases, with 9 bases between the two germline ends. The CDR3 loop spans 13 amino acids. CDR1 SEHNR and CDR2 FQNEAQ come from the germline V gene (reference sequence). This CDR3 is CASSFDWATEAFF. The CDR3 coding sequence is TGTGCCAGCAGCTTCGACTGGGCCACTGAAGCTTTCTTT.